The subject of this entry is one TCR beta chain. Its target is unknown. The ends were cut back, 2 bases at V and 0 bases at J, with 5 bases in the middle. The CDR3 covers 14 residues. This specimen comes from a study of graft-versus-host responses after intestinal transplantation. Assay: immunoSEQ multiplex PCR; the TCRdb copy retains only in-frame clones and omits some. The sample carries about 39,000 clones, over 85% recorded once. The J gene is TRBJ1-5, the V gene TRBV23-1; D uncertain. TRBV23-1 is marked as an open reading frame, function uncertain. Sequenced here: unstimulated CD8+ T cells sorted from spleen or lymph node cells, sampled before transplant. This TCR derives from a human donor who was the organ donor for an intestinal transplant. Here the CDR3 DNA reads TGCGCCAGCAGTCAACAGGATAGCAATCAGCCCCAGCATTTT. Its translation: CASSQQDSNQPQHF.